The clone carrying this T cell receptor beta chain was found a few times. Antigen: not known. The sample belongs to a study of T-cell memory formation after mild COVID-19. Study-wide findings and caveats: Clones contracting over day 15 to 85 were CD4/CD8 balanced, with later expanders leaning CD4+. The appearance of some responding clones in pre-infection memory suggested that cross-reactive memory joined.

TCRdb re-called the 5' RACE reads with MiXCR, one entry per CDR3 protein. The sample yields some 440,000 distinct CDR3 sequences, 20% to 30% seen once. Germline assignment: CDR1 LGHDT and CDR2 YNNKEL (reference sequence). There are 16 residues in the CDR3. V lost 1 base, J lost 8 bases, and 21 bases lay in between. The chain uses TRBV3-1 and TRBJ2-7, with D perhaps TRBD2 (5 bases). The sequence came from an adult woman who had mild COVID-19 (a few samples of this study predate the infection). Cell type and time point are not known. The sequencing input was PBMCs or a T cell subset sorted from them (not recorded which). The CDR3: CASSQGSARSGKKQYF. The CDR3 bases are TGTGCCAGCAGCCAAGGTAGCGCTAGGTCGGGGAAGAAGCAGTACTTC.